Listed below are T cell receptor beta chains from one sample, sequenced in a study of T cells expressing NK-cell markers. TCRdb re-called the 5' RACE reads; every CDR3 protein appears as one record, without DNA. The table lists roughly 160,000 distinct CDR3 sequences. Sequencing was carried out using blood T cells: a sorted CD56 or NKG2C T cell subset, CD4+ or CD8+ T cells, or bulk PBMC T cells (not recorded which). The source is a man aged 18-75 years in good health. Both conserved end residues are part of each CDR3.

CDR3	J	V
CASSADRGWGYTF	TRBJ1-2	TRBV27
CASSFSGGAATDTQYF	TRBJ2-3	TRBV5-1
CASSSRDPPFYEQYF	TRBJ2-7	TRBV7-6
CASSFSQVDEQYF	TRBJ2-7	TRBV12-3/TRBV12-4
CASSFGGETEAFF	TRBJ1-1	TRBV11-2
CASGTGGESYNEQFF	TRBJ2-1	TRBV12-3/TRBV12-4
CASSRPGANTEAFF	TRBJ1-1	TRBV18
CATRPPSGENYNEQFF	TRBJ2-1	TRBV10-3
CASSAYTGIDEQYF	TRBJ2-7	TRBV11-2
CASSFMASGPYEQYF	TRBJ2-7	TRBV28
CASSSRQGTGSYEQYF	TRBJ2-7	TRBV3-1
CSATQGTAQETQYF	TRBJ2-5	TRBV20-1
CASSFSFSDGTYEQYF	TRBJ2-7	TRBV5-5
CASMPGRTNSPLHF	TRBJ1-6	TRBV7-9
CASRLLGDRNNEQFF	TRBJ2-1	TRBV12-3/TRBV12-4
CASSPQDGTGPQETQYF	TRBJ2-5	TRBV18
CASSSLAGAYEQYF	TRBJ2-7	TRBV19
CASSPFGGAGYEQYF	TRBJ2-7	TRBV27
CASSPLAGGGKTQYF	TRBJ2-5	TRBV11-2
CASSIRGGVETQYF	TRBJ2-5	TRBV19
CASSPGQGSGAFF	TRBJ1-1	TRBV12-3/TRBV12-4
CATPPGQGDTGELFF	TRBJ2-2	TRBV11-2
CASSSTDRKDQPQHF	TRBJ1-5	TRBV7-9
CASSILLEETQYF	TRBJ2-5	TRBV19
CASSLGTTGGEQYF	TRBJ2-7	TRBV7-6
CASSPDSGGNYNEQFF	TRBJ2-1	TRBV5-1
CASSDTSFREQFF	TRBJ2-1	TRBV6-1
CASSAPGTGFEYTEAFF	TRBJ1-1	TRBV7-9
CAWSLGINSPLHF	TRBJ1-6	TRBV30
CASSTGLEQFF	TRBJ2-1	TRBV27
CASSLTSGGNGELFF	TRBJ2-2	TRBV25-1
CASSEALWGTINNEQFF	TRBJ2-1	TRBV2
CATSGWTGGTGELFF	TRBJ2-2	TRBV15
CSASGGQGHTEAFF	TRBJ1-1	TRBV20-1
CASRMGMSGGADEQFF	TRBJ2-1	TRBV5-6
CASSEGTGMPQETQYF	TRBJ2-5	TRBV2
CASIKATGELFF	TRBJ2-2	TRBV6-6
CASSGGGQRISGANVLTF	TRBJ2-6	TRBV9
CASSPAGYNYEQYF	TRBJ2-7	TRBV5-6
CASSALAGGQETQYF	TRBJ2-5	TRBV12-3/TRBV12-4
CASTTQGSTDTQYF	TRBJ2-3	TRBV2